Shown below are 24 T cell receptor beta chains from a single sample sequenced in a study of identifying expanded T cells in peripheral blood. Clones were sequenced by immunoSEQ multiplex PCR, and TCRdb holds only the in-frame ones, with some missing. The sample contains about 58,000 clones, approximately 82% of which appear only once. The material sequenced was blood. The receptors shown here come from a person aged 18-69 years in good health.

The rearrangement uses TRBV10-1 and TRBJ1-1; D is possibly TRBD1 (6 bases). V was cut by 6 bases and J by 1 base, with 12 bases left in between. The CDR3 is 14 residues long. Germline V CDR1 and CDR2: WNHNN, SYGVQD (reference sequence). The DNA of the CDR3 is TGCGCCAGCAGGTCTTCAGGGGCGAACACTGAAGCTTTCTTT. Protein sequence: CASRSSGANTEAFF.

The chain combines TRBV6-5 with TRBJ1-1; tentative D call: TRBD1 (5 bases). V shed 6 bases and J shed 5 bases, with 13 bases lying between them. CDR1 and CDR2 (germline): MNHEY, SVGAGI. This CDR3 comprises 13 residues. CDR3 amino acids: CASSIGRGTEAFF. CDR3 coding DNA: TGTGCCAGCAGCATCGGGAGGGGTACTGAAGCTTTCTTT.

The chain employs TRBV4-1 and TRBJ1-4, with D possibly being TRBD1 (5 bases). The CDR3 has 17 residues. Germline CDR1 and CDR2: MGHRA and YSYEKL. The V gene lost 1 base and the J gene lost 0 bases, with 12 bases spanning the gap. Here the CDR3 DNA reads TGCGCCAGCAGCCAAGTTTTAGCGACAGCAACTAATGAAAAACTGTTTTTT. Encoded protein: CASSQVLATATNEKLFF.

J is TRBJ2-1 and V is TRBV14; D unclear. V gave up 5 bases and J gave up 0 bases, with 11 bases separating them. Germline CDR1 is SGHDN and CDR2 is FVKESK. The CDR3 is 15 residues long. The CDR3 nucleotides are TGTGCCAGCAGCGAATGGTGGAGCTCCTACAATGAGCAGTTCTTC. This translates into CASSEWWSSYNEQFF.

This chain joins TRBV5-1 and TRBJ1-1; tentatively, D is TRBD1 (6 bases). This CDR3 spans 16 amino acids. Germline V CDR1 and CDR2: SGHRS, YFSETQ. Trimming shortened V by 4 bases and J by 4 bases, and 20 bases separated the two germline ends. For the CDR3, the DNA is TGCGCCAGCAGCGGCACAGGGTGGAAGATAGGCACTGAAGCTTTCTTT. Residues: CASSGTGWKIGTEAFF.

V usage is TRBV5-1 and J usage is TRBJ2-3; the match to TRBD2 covers 7 bases. The V gene's germline CDR1 is SGHRS and CDR2 YFSETQ. The CDR3 length is 15 residues. The V and J ends lost 5 bases and 4 bases, in that order; junction bases with no gene match: 10. CDR3 sequence reads: CASSPSGTRSDTQYF. CDR3 DNA: TGCGCCAGCAGTCCAAGCGGGACCCGCTCAGATACGCAGTATTTT.

DNA for the CDR3: TGCGCCAGCAGCTCTACCGGGACAGGGAAGGAGAACACTGAAGCTTTCTTT. Translated, it gives CASSSTGTGKENTEAFF. The chain joins TRBV5-1 to TRBJ1-1, with 9 bases lining up with TRBD1. In germline, CDR1 is SGHRS, CDR2 YFSETQ. The J segment lost 1 base and the V segment lost 3 bases, leaving 10 bases of the junction unmatched. This CDR3 contains 17 residues.

The rearrangement links TRBV2 to TRBJ1-6; a possible D gene is TRBD1 (6 bases). V was clipped by 8 bases and J by 7 bases, with 15 bases between them. The CDR3 totals 14 residues. Germline V gives CDR1 SNHLY, CDR2 FYNNEI. The CDR3 here is CASGGAEANSPLHF. For the CDR3, the DNA is TGTGCCAGCGGGGGGGCGGAGGCCAATTCACCCCTCCACTTT.

Only one count was recorded for this clone. J is TRBJ2-7 and V is TRBV2, with a tentative D call TRBD2 (6 bases). The CDR3 has 13 amino acids. Germline V gene data show CDR1 as SNHLY and CDR2 as FYNNEI. V lost 5 bases to trimming and J lost 6 bases, with 14 bases between them. The CDR3 DNA follows: TGTGCCAGCAGTTTTGGGAGGAGTGGCGAGCAGTACTTC. Its translation: CASSFGRSGEQYF. The full variable domain, completed using reference TRBV2 and TRBJ2-7, is EPEVTQTPSHQVTQMGQEVILRCVPISNHLYFYWYRQILGQKVEFLVSFYNNEISEKSEIFDDQFSVERPDGSNFTLKIRSTKLEDSAMYFCASSFGRSGEQYFGPGTRLTVT.

This sequence joins TRBV5-1 and TRBJ2-1; 7 nucleotides align to TRBD1. V was pared by 0 bases and J by 4 bases, with 7 bases of the junction left unmatched. The CDR3 is 16 amino acids. CDR1 and CDR2 from the germline V gene are SGHRS and YFSETQ. CDR3 loop: CASSLGLGQTYNEQFF. Written as DNA, the CDR3 is TGCGCCAGCAGCTTGGGATTGGGACAGACGTACAATGAGCAGTTCTTC.

V is TRBV18 and J is TRBJ1-1; D not resolved. The CDR3 is 14 residues long. Germline V gene data show CDR1 as KGHSH and CDR2 as LQKENI. The V and J ends lost 3 bases and 1 base respectively, with 9 bases between them. This CDR3 reads CASSPYLGNTEAFF. DNA for the CDR3: TGTGCCAGCTCACCCTATCTGGGGAACACTGAAGCTTTCTTT.

The chain has TRBV5-1 and TRBJ1-1, with D uncertain. Germline V lookup: CDR1 SGHRS, CDR2 YFSETQ. The V and J ends lost 0 bases and 4 bases respectively, with 13 bases between them. The CDR3 totals 15 residues. The DNA for the CDR3 is TGCGCCAGCAGCTTGGAGTGGGCTAGCGGCACTGAAGCTTTCTTT. Protein product: CASSLEWASGTEAFF.

This clone was picked up a small number of times. This chain uses TRBV18 with TRBJ2-3; no clear D. The CDR3 has 12 amino acids. Germline CDR1 and CDR2: KGHSH and LQKENI. Trimming took 5 bases from V and 0 from J, leaving 3 bases between them. CDR3 amino acids: CASSTSTDTQYF. The CDR3 DNA follows: TGTGCCAGCTCAACTAGCACAGATACGCAGTATTTT. Full variable domain (remainder filled in from reference TRBV18 and TRBJ2-3): NAGVMQNPRHLVRRRGQEARLRCSPMKGHSHVYWYRQLPEEGLKFMVYLQKENIIDESGMPKERFSAEFPKEGPSILRIQQVVRGDSAAYFCASSTSTDTQYFGPGTRLTVL.

CDR3 sequence: CASSPSGAGAYNEQFF. CDR3 DNA sequence: TGTGCCAGCAGCCCCAGCGGAGCGGGGGCCTACAATGAGCAGTTCTTC. The genes are TRBV7-8 and TRBJ2-1, with 8 bases identical to TRBD2. CDR1 is SGHVS, CDR2 FQNEAQ, per germline. The CDR3 sequence is 16 residues long. V trimming: 5 bases; J trimming: 2 bases; junction bases outside the gene matches: 8. The full variable domain, completed using reference TRBV7-8 and TRBJ2-1, is GAGVSQSPRYKVAKRGQDVALRCDPISGHVSLFWYQQALGQGPEFLTYFQNEAQLDKSGLPSDRFFAERPEGSVSTLKIQRTQQEDSAVYLCASSPSGAGAYNEQFFGPGTRLTVL.

V usage is TRBV7-9 and J usage is TRBJ1-2; D may be TRBD1 (5 bases). The V gene lost 4 bases and the J gene lost 8 bases, with 14 bases spanning the gap. The V gene's germline CDR1 is SEHNR and CDR2 FQNEAQ (reference sequence). The CDR3 loop spans 13 amino acids. This CDR3 is CASSSAPGRGYTF. The CDR3 DNA reads TGTGCCAGCAGCTCAGCGCCAGGGCGCGGCTACACCTTC. Variable domain in full (rest from reference TRBV7-9 and TRBJ1-2): DTGVSQNPRHKITKRGQNVTFRCDPISEHNRLYWYRQTLGQGPEFLTYFQNEAQLEKSRLLSDRFSAERPKGSFSTLEIQRTEQGDSAMYLCASSSAPGRGYTFGSGTRLTVV.

J is TRBJ1-2 and V is TRBV7-9, with TRBD1 identical over 7 bases. Germline values: CDR1 SEHNR, CDR2 FQNEAQ (reference sequence). V shed 3 bases, J shed 6 bases, and the junction held 1 base outside the gene matches. The CDR3 covers 12 residues. CDR3 sequence reads: CASSFTGDGYTF. The CDR3 DNA is TGTGCCAGCAGCTTTACAGGGGATGGCTACACCTTC.

The chain combines TRBV29-1 with TRBJ2-3; 12 bases agree with TRBD2. CDR1 and CDR2 from the germline V gene are SQVTM and ANQGSEA. The V gene end was trimmed by 1 base and the J gene end by 2 bases; junction bases not matched to a gene: 1. CDR3 length: 15 residues. The CDR3 DNA reads as TGCAGCGTTGAAGGGACTAGCGGGACCACAGATACGCAGTATTTT. Encoded protein: CSVEGTSGTTDTQYF.

The chain recombines TRBV29-1 with TRBJ1-1, with 7 bases identical to TRBD1. J gave up 8 bases and V 2 bases, and 8 bases lay outside the gene matches. In germline, CDR1 is SQVTM, CDR2 ANQGSEA. CDR3 length: 13 amino acids. The CDR3 sequence: CSVELTGAGEAFF. The DNA of the CDR3 is TGCAGCGTTGAATTAACAGGGGCGGGGGAAGCTTTCTTT.

The V call is TRBV5-4, the J call TRBJ2-5; 8 bases agree with TRBD1. V gave up 4 bases and J gave up 5 bases; unmatched junction bases: 4. This CDR3 has 13 amino acids. Looked up from germline, CDR1 is SGHNT and CDR2 is YYREEE (reference sequence). The CDR3 reads CASSMDRAETQYF. The CDR3 nucleotides are TGTGCCAGCAGCATGGACAGGGCGGAGACCCAGTACTTC.

Regarding this clone: At one end, the junction sequence differs from germline, possibly due to a read error. The rearrangement joins TRBV5-4 to TRBJ2-5; a possible D gene is TRBD2 (6 bases). CDR1 and CDR2 (germline): SGHNT, YYREEE (reference sequence). The length of the CDR3 is 15 residues. In DNA form, the CDR3 reads TGTGCCAGCAGCTCCGGAGGGAGCGGCCAAGGGACCCAGTACTTC. This gives the protein CASSSGGSGQGTQYF.

This rearrangement joins TRBV5-8 to TRBJ1-5; D uncertain. V was cut by 0 bases and J by 6 bases, with 4 bases left in between. Germline V gene sequence: CDR1 SGHTS, CDR2 YDEGEE. The CDR3 is 12 residues long. The CDR3 sequence: CASSLVPQPQHF. CDR3 sequence (DNA): TGTGCCAGCAGCTTGGTTCCTCAGCCCCAGCATTTT.

The J gene is TRBJ2-3, the V gene TRBV7-2; TRBD2 is a possible D gene (5 bases). The CDR3 spans 12 residues. Trimming shortened V by 4 bases and J by 14 bases, and 16 bases separated the two germline ends. Germline CDR1 reads SGHTA; CDR2 reads FQGNSA. The CDR3 loop reads CASSSDSTVSYF. The DNA for the CDR3 is TGTGCCAGCAGCTCGGACTCAACAGTATCGTATTTT.

The CDR3 reads CASRAGASGANVLTF. The CDR3 nucleotides read TGTGCCAGCAGAGCGGGAGCCTCTGGGGCCAACGTCCTGACTTTC. The gene calls are TRBV9 and TRBJ2-6; the match to TRBD2 covers 8 bases. The CDR3 consists of 15 residues. With 5 bases clipped from V and 0 bases from J, the junction kept 1 base outside the gene matches. The germline CDR1 and CDR2 sequences are SGDLS and YYNGEE. The full variable domain, its missing parts supplied by reference TRBV9 and TRBJ2-6, is DSGVTQTPKHLITATGQRVTLRCSPRSGDLSVYWYQQSLDQGLQFLIQYYNGEERAKGNILERFSAQQFPDLHSELNLSSLELGDSALYFCASRAGASGANVLTFGAGSRLTVL.

The chain employs TRBV27 and TRBJ2-1; 7 nucleotides agree with TRBD2. The CDR3 consists of 14 residues. The germline V gene encodes CDR1 MNHEY and CDR2 SMNVEV (reference sequence). Trimming cost V 6 bases and J 3 bases; bases outside gene matches: 5. The CDR3 region is CASRAGVVYNEQFF. Here the CDR3 DNA reads TGTGCCAGCAGGGCGGGAGTGGTCTACAATGAGCAGTTCTTC.